The source of this TCR beta chain is a study of blood T cells in healthy people across ages. Then a second PCR, running roughly 6 to 11 cycles, was carried out with a sample-barcoded 5' primer and a J-beta primer mix. Every cDNA molecule bore a tag from a template-switch adaptor containing 12 random nucleotides. From the 5' RACE reads, TCRdb called clonotypes with MiXCR, one entry per CDR3 protein. The sample includes approximately 680,000 distinct CDR3 sequences, about a third of them seen just once. Samples had at least 6 million PBMCs isolated from them. The extraction recovered at least 5 micrograms of total RNA per sample. CDR3 length equals 19 residues. With 5 bases clipped from V and 3 bases from J, the junction kept 13 bases outside the gene matches. Germline lookup yields CDR1 SGHTA and CDR2 FQGNSA.

The chain couples TRBV7-2 to TRBJ2-3, with 14 bases aligning to TRBD2. The sequencing sample was made of blood. The sequence was obtained from a woman at least 80 years old in good health. CDR3 loop: CASSLRLAGGPRKTDTQYF. The CDR3 DNA reads TGTGCCAGCAGCCTCAGACTAGCGGGGGGGCCAAGGAAAACAGATACGCAGTATTTT.